Listed below are T cell receptor beta chains from one sample, sequenced in a study of technical replicates of blood from several donors. Measured with immunoSEQ multiplex PCR; TCRdb has only the in-frame clones, and not every one. The table has about 63,000 clones, around 84% seen once. Sequences were obtained from PBMCs. Every receptor here comes from a human donor in good health. Some clones in this sample may be carry-over from other donors' samples. Both conserved end residues are part of each CDR3. D genes are given only for firm matches. Expanded clones are given a class, and other clones once, few, many or no size at all.

>TRBJ2-3|TRBV5-1|-|-
CASRDGSNTDTQYF
TGCGCCAGCAGAGACGGGTCAAACACAGATACGCAGTATTTT
>TRBJ1-1|TRBV6-4|-|-
CASSARARESTEAFF
TGTGCCAGCAGTGCCCGAGCCCGGGAGAGCACTGAAGCTTTCTTT
>TRBJ2-7|TRBV6-5|-|TRBD1
CASSWDRAIHEQYF
TGTGCCAGCAGTTGGGACAGGGCAATCCACGAGCAGTACTTC
>TRBJ2-1|TRBV5-4|-|-
CASSGYLTVYNEQFF
TGTGCCAGCAGCGGATACCTGACAGTTTACAATGAGCAGTTCTTC
>TRBJ1-1|TRBV10-3|-|-
CAIRQVGFLNTEAFF
TGTGCCATAAGACAGGTGGGCTTCTTGAACACTGAAGCTTTCTTT
>TRBJ1-2|TRBV9|-|TRBD1
CASSARDRGDYGYTF
TGTGCCAGCAGCGCCCGGGACAGGGGGGACTATGGCTACACCTTC
>TRBJ1-1|TRBV14|-|-
CASSQDPYRVTTEAFF
TGTGCCAGCAGCCAAGACCCCTACAGGGTTACCACTGAAGCTTTCTTT
>TRBJ1-2|TRBV5-1|-|-
CASSLDLGGGYTF
TGCGCCAGCAGCTTGGATCTGGGAGGGGGATACACCTTC
>TRBJ1-2|TRBV13|once|TRBD1
CASSLFGTASNYGYTF
TGTGCCAGCAGCTTATTTGGGACAGCCTCTAACTATGGCTACACCTTC
>TRBJ2-3|TRBV19|-|-
CASRTGDRTDTQYF
TGTGCCAGTAGAACAGGCGATCGTACAGATACGCAGTATTTT
>TRBJ2-7|TRBV4-1|medium-sized|-
CASSQVAEGVGQGSEQYF
TGCGCCAGCAGCCAAGTGGCAGAGGGGGTGGGGCAGGGCTCCGAGCAGTACTTC
>TRBJ2-7|TRBV4-2|-|-
CASSQGPLSYEQYF
TGTGCCAGCAGCCAAGGTCCCCTTTCCTACGAGCAGTACTTC
>TRBJ2-7|TRBV7-2|-|-
CASSLGPGSGGEQYF
TGTGCCAGCAGCTTAGGGCCAGGGTCGGGCGGCGAGCAGTACTTC
>TRBJ2-1|TRBV18|-|TRBD2
CASSRGLAGANEQFF
TGTGCCAGCTCTCGAGGACTAGCGGGGGCCAATGAGCAGTTCTTC
>TRBJ1-2|TRBV5-5|few|TRBD1
CASSLAGGAYGYTF
TGTGCCAGCAGCTTGGCAGGGGGCGCCTATGGCTACACCTTC
>TRBJ1-1|TRBV4-1|-|-
CASSPPLTGTEAFF
TGCGCCAGCAGCCCCCCCCTCACTGGCACTGAAGCTTTCTTT
>TRBJ1-3|TRBV7-9|-|TRBD1
CASSLSSDRGLSGNTIYF
TGTGCCAGCAGCCTCTCCTCGGACAGGGGATTATCTGGAAACACCATATATTTT
>TRBJ1-5|TRBV19|-|TRBD1
CATQDRGGNQPQHF
TGTGCCACCCAAGACAGGGGAGGCAATCAGCCCCAGCATTTT
>TRBJ1-4|TRBV27|-|TRBD1
CASSLSRGFSNEKLFF
TGTGCCAGCAGTTTAAGCAGGGGGTTCTCTAATGAAAAACTGTTTTTT
>TRBJ1-2|TRBV6-6|-|-
CASSNLRQFNYGYTF
TGTGCCAGCAGTAACCTACGACAGTTTAACTATGGCTACACCTTC
>TRBJ2-7|TRBV4-1|-|-
CASSQDVRLKEMEQYF
TGCGCCAGCAGCCAAGATGTGAGACTCAAAGAAATGGAGCAGTACTTC
>TRBJ1-1|TRBV18|-|-
CATTQSNVLNTEAFF
TGTGCCACCACTCAATCTAATGTTTTGAACACTGAAGCTTTCTTT
>TRBJ1-1|TRBV11-2|-|TRBD1
CASSLRFGTVNTEAFF
TGTGCCAGCAGCTTAAGATTTGGGACAGTGAACACTGAAGCTTTCTTT
>TRBJ2-3|TRBV5-6|once|-
CASSLGGGPDTQYF
TGTGCCAGCAGCTTGGGTGGGGGCCCGGATACGCAGTATTTT
>TRBJ2-5|TRBV19|-|TRBD1
CATRQGARETQYF
TGTGCCACCCGCCAGGGGGCCAGAGAGACCCAGTACTTC
>TRBJ2-2|TRBV12-5|few|TRBD2
CASGLTTSGRNTGELFF
TGTGCTAGTGGTTTGACAACTAGCGGGAGGAACACCGGGGAGCTGTTTTTT
>TRBJ2-7|TRBV5-1|-|-
CASSPLDNSYEQYF
TGCGCCAGCAGCCCGTTAGACAACTCCTACGAGCAGTACTTC
>TRBJ2-7|TRBV4-1|-|-
CASSQDQGTDYEQYF
TGCGCCAGCAGCCAAGATCAGGGTACAGATTACGAGCAGTACTTC